Listed below are T cell receptor beta chains from one sample, sequenced in a study of cytomegalovirus exposure and HLA in healthy donors. Data came from immunoSEQ multiplex PCR; TCRdb stores just in-frame clones and leaves some out. The data show about 190,000 clones, around 77% seen once. What was sequenced was PBMCs. All receptors derive from a woman aged 18-35 years in good health and CMV-seronegative. The CDR3 runs from the conserved cysteine through the conserved F or W. D genes are given only for firm matches.

>TRBV28|TRBJ1-3|TRBD1
CASSFFGTAGNTIYF
>TRBV27|NA|NA
CASSPGAGSSYEQYF
>TRBV25-1|TRBJ2-5|NA
CASSDDAGGETQYF
>TRBV6-1|TRBJ2-5|NA
CASRDEGRETQYF
>TRBV28|TRBJ1-6|NA
CASSFLNSPLHF
>TRBV6-6|TRBJ1-6|NA
CASSYAGQGYNSPLHF
>TRBV5-1|TRBJ1-1|NA
CASSKQGGEFGTEAFF
>TRBV7-9|TRBJ2-7|TRBD2
CASSLVATSGDYYEQYF
>TRBV28|TRBJ1-5|NA
CASFYSNQPQHF
>TRBV4-1|TRBJ2-7|NA
CASRSTLTGLLYEQYF
>TRBV4-3|TRBJ2-6|NA
CASSSSNVLTF
>TRBV5-4|TRBJ2-3|NA
CASSSRVATTDTQYF
>TRBV5-4|TRBJ2-7|NA
CASSHKNTGYEQYF
>TRBV6-5|TRBJ1-2|NA
CASSLTRQRLNYGYTF
>TRBV5-8|TRBJ2-3|TRBD2
CASSWVISGGTDTQYF
>TRBV28|TRBJ1-1|NA
CASNSERTNTEAFF
>TRBV9|TRBJ1-1|NA
CASSVGANTEAFF
>TRBV6-5|TRBJ1-1|NA
CASSQTRNTEAFF
>TRBV15|TRBJ2-7|NA
CATSRDKGYEQYF
>TRBV7-3|TRBJ1-6|NA
CASSSLGGDSPLHF
>TRBV30|TRBJ2-4|NA
CAWRGLKNIQYF
>TRBV10-1|TRBJ1-6|NA
CASSPNRDSPLHF
>TRBV30|TRBJ2-3|TRBD2
CAWTGTSGRVLPDTQYF
>TRBV5-8|TRBJ1-5|TRBD1
CASSSFPGQGFISNQPQHF
>TRBV27|TRBJ1-5|TRBD1
CASRGRGQGAGQPQHF
>TRBV10-3|TRBJ1-1|NA
CAIRPYLGANTEAFF
>TRBV28|TRBJ2-7|TRBD1
CASSLLRTGVPEQYF
>TRBV20-1|TRBJ1-2|NA
CSARVEEGYTF
>TRBV29-1|TRBJ2-3|TRBD2
CSVASGIRTDTQYF
>TRBV5-1|TRBJ2-5|TRBD2
CASSNGWGTSGRGETQYF
>TRBV10-2|TRBJ2-2|TRBD2
CASSATTSGDSNTGELFF
>TRBV29-1|TRBJ1-2|NA
CSVERGGHGYTF
>TRBV14|TRBJ1-4|NA
CASSARFLGEGELFF
>TRBV4-2|TRBJ1-2|TRBD1
CASSQRQGQSINGYTF
>TRBV6-1|TRBJ2-7|TRBD1
CAISPGQGPIVQYF
>TRBV4-1|TRBJ1-5|NA
CASSQDGGISIRPQHF
>TRBV7-3|TRBJ1-3|NA
CASSFKSGNSGNTIYF
>TRBV7-9|TRBJ2-1|NA
CASSPGQGRVEQFF
>TRBV4-3|TRBJ2-7|TRBD2
CASSPTPGTSLSYEQYF
>TRBV10-3|TRBJ2-2|TRBD2
CAISVRGDTGELFF
>TRBV28|TRBJ2-3|NA
CASSFNRGSTDTQYF
>TRBV19|TRBJ1-2|TRBD1
CASSHDRDPFGYTF
>TRBV29-1|TRBJ2-3|TRBD2
CSVEDRRRGTDTQYF
>TRBV19|TRBJ2-6|NA
CASSVQGRANVLTF
>TRBV19|TRBJ1-5|NA
CASSARQDRQPQHF
>TRBV15|TRBJ1-2|NA
CATSSRGLSNYGYTF
>TRBV7-8|TRBJ2-2|TRBD1
CASSFVDRVATGELFF
>TRBV2|TRBJ1-6|NA
CASSETRYNSPLHF
>TRBV4-3|TRBJ1-3|TRBD1
CASSQGGQGLRNTIYF
>TRBV29-1|TRBJ1-4|TRBD1
CSVEGTGGVEKLFF
>TRBV5-6|TRBJ2-7|TRBD1
CASSLTGGAFHEQYF
>TRBV5-1|TRBJ2-5|NA
CASSLSTVYQETQYF
>TRBV30|TRBJ2-7|NA
CAWSPTSRGREQYF